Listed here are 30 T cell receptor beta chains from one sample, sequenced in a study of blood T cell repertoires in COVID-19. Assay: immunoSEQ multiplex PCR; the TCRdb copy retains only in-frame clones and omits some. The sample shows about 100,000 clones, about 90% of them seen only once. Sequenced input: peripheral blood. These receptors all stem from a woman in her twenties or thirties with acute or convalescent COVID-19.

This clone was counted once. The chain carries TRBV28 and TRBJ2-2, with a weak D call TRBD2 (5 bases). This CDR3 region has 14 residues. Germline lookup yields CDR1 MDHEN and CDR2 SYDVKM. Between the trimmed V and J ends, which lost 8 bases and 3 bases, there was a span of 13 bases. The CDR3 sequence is CASAGGGHTGELFF. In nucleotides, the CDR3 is TGTGCCAGCGCGGGCGGAGGACACACCGGGGAGCTGTTTTTT.

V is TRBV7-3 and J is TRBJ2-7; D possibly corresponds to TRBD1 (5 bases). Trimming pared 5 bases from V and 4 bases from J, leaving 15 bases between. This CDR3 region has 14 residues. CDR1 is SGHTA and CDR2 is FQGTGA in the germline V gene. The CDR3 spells CASSLQPQGYEQYF. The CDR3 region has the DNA TGTGCCAGCAGCCTCCAACCCCAGGGATACGAGCAGTACTTC.

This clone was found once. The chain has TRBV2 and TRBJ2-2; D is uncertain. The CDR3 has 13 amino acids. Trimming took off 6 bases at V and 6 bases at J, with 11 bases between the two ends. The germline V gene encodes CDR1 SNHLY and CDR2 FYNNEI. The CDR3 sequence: CASSLKPAGELFF. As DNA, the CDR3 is TGTGCCAGCAGCCTCAAACCGGCCGGGGAGCTGTTTTTT.

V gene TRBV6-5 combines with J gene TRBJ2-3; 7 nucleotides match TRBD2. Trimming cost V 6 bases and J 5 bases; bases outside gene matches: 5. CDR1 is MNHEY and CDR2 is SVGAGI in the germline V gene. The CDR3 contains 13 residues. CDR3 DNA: TGTGCCAGCAGACGGGGCGGGGGAGATACGCAGTATTTT. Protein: CASRRGGGDTQYF.

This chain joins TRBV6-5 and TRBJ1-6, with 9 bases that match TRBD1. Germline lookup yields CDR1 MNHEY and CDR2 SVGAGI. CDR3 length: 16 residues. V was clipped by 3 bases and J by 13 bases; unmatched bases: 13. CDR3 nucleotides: TGTGCCAGCAGTTATTCCGGGACAGGGTCCTTAGGGCCCCTCCACTTT. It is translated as CASSYSGTGSLGPLHF.

The CDR3 is CASSPWTGDPPLHF. In DNA, the CDR3 is TGTGCCAGCAGCCCCTGGACAGGTGATCCACCCCTCCACTTT. This chain joins TRBV3-1 (or the pseudogene TRBV3-2) and TRBJ1-6, with 7 bases aligning to TRBD1. Trimming removed 4 bases from V and 11 bases from J; junction bases left unmatched: 8. The germline CDR1 and CDR2 sequences are LGHDT and YNNKEL (reference sequence). There are 14 residues in the CDR3.

The CDR3 nucleotides read TGTGCCAGCAGTAGTACGTGGAACACTGAAGCTTTCTTT. This translates into CASSSTWNTEAFF. V is TRBV11-2 and J is TRBJ1-1; D uncertain. The CDR3 has 13 residues. CDR1 SGHAT and CDR2 FQNNGV come from the germline V gene. Trimming cost V 6 bases and J 1 base, with 9 bases left between them.

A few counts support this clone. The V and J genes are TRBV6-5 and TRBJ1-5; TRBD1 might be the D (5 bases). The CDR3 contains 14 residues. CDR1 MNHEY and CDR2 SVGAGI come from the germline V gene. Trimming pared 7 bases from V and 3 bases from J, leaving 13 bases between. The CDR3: CASKEGINNQPQHF. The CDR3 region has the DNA TGTGCCAGCAAGGAGGGGATAAACAATCAGCCCCAGCATTTT.

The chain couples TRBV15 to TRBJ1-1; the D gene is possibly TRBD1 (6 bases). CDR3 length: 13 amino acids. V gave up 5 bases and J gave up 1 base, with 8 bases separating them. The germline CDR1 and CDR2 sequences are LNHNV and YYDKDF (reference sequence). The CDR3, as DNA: TGTGCCACCAGCTGGGACACGAACACTGAAGCTTTCTTT. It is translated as CATSWDTNTEAFF.

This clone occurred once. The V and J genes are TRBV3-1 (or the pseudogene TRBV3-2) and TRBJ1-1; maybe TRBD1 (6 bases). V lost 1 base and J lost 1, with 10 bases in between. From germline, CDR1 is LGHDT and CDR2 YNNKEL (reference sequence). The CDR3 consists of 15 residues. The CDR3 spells CASSQAEGGNTEAFF. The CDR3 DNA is TGTGCCAGCAGCCAAGCCGAAGGGGGGAACACTGAAGCTTTCTTT.

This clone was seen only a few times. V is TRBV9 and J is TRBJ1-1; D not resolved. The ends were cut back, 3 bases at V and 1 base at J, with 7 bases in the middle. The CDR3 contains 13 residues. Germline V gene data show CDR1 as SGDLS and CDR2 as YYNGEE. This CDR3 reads CASSDSPNTEAFF. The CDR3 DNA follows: TGTGCCAGCAGCGACAGCCCGAACACTGAAGCTTTCTTT.

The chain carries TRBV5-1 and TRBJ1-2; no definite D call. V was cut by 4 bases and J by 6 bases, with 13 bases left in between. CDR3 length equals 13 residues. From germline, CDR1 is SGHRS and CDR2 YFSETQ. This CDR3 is CASSLSREDGYTF. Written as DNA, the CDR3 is TGCGCCAGCAGCCTTTCCCGGGAAGATGGCTACACCTTC.

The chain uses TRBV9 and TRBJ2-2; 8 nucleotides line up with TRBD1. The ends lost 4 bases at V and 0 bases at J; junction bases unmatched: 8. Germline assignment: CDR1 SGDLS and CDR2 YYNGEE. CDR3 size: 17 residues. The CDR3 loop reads CASSPTGQGPNTGELFF. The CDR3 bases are TGTGCCAGCAGCCCCACCGGACAGGGTCCGAACACCGGGGAGCTGTTTTTT.

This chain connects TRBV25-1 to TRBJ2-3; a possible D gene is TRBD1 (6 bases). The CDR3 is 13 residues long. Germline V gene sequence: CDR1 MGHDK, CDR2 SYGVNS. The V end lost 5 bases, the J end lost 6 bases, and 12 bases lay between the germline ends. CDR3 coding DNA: TGTGCCAGCAGTCTTCAGGGGACGGATACGCAGTATTTT. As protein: CASSLQGTDTQYF.

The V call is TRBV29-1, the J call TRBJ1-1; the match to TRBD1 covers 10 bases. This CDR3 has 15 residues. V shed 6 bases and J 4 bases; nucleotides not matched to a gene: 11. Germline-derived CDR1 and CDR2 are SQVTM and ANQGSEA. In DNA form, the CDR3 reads TGCAGCGTCCTCACTTATAGGGACAGGGGCACTGAAGCTTTCTTT. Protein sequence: CSVLTYRDRGTEAFF.

The CDR3 coding sequence is TGTGCCAGCAGCCCCGTCCCGGGACAGGGGGCCAGCTCCTACAATGAGCAGTTCTTC. It yields the protein CASSPVPGQGASSYNEQFF. The chain links TRBV3-1 (or the pseudogene TRBV3-2) to TRBJ2-1, with 12 bases identical to TRBD1. The CDR3 totals 19 residues. Germline V CDR1 and CDR2: LGHDT, YNNKEL (reference sequence). Trimming took 4 bases from V and 0 from J; bases not matched to a gene: 10.

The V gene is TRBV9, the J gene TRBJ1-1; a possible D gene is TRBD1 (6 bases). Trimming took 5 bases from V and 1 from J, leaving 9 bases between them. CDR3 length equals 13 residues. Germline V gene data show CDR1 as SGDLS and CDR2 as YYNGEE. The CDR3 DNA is TGTGCCAGCAGAGAGGGGGAGAACACTGAAGCTTTCTTT. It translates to CASREGENTEAFF.

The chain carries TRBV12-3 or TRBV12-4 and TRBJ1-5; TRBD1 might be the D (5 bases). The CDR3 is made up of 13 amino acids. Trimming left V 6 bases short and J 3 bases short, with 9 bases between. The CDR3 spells CASSRQPNQPQHF. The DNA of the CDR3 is TGTGCCAGCAGCCGACAGCCCAATCAGCCCCAGCATTTT.

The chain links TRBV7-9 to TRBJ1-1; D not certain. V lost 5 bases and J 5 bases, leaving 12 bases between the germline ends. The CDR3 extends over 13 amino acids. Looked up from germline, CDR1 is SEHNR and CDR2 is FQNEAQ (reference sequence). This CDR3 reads CASSDGLETEAFF. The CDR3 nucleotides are TGTGCCAGCAGCGACGGACTGGAAACTGAAGCTTTCTTT.

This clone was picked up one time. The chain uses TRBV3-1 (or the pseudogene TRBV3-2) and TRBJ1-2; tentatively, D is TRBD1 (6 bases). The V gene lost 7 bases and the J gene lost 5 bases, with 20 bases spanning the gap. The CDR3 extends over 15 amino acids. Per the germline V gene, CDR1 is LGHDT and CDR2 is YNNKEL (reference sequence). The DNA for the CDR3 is TGTGCCAGCACCCACAGGGCTACCATGGTATATGGCTACACCTTC. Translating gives CASTHRATMVYGYTF.

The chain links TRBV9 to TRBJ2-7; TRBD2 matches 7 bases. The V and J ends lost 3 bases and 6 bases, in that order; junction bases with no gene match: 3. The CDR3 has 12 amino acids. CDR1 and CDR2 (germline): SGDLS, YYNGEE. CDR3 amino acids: CASSGTGGEQYF. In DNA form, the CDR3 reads TGTGCCAGCAGCGGAACGGGAGGCGAGCAGTACTTC. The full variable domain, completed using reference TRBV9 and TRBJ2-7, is DSGVTQTPKHLITATGQRVTLRCSPRSGDLSVYWYQQSLDQGLQFLIQYYNGEERAKGNILERFSAQQFPDLHSELNLSSLELGDSALYFCASSGTGGEQYFGPGTRLTVT.

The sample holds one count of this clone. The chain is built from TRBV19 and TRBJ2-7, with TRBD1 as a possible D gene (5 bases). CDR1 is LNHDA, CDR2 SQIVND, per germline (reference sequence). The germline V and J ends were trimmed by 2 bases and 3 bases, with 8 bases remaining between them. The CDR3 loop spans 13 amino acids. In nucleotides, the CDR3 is TGTGCCAGTAGTATAACAGGTCGCTACGAGCAGTACTTC. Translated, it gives CASSITGRYEQYF.

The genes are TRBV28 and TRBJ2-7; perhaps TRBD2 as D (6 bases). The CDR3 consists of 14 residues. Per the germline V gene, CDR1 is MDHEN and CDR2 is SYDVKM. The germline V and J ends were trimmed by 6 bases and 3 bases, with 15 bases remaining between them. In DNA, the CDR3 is TGTGCCAGCAGCCCAGGAGGGCCGAGCTACGAGCAGTACTTC. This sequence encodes CASSPGGPSYEQYF.

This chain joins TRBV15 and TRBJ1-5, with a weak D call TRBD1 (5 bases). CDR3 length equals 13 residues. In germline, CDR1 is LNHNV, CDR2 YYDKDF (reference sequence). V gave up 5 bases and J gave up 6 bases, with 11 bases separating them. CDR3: CATSAGWGQPQHF. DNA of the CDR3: TGTGCCACCAGCGCAGGGTGGGGTCAGCCCCAGCATTTT.

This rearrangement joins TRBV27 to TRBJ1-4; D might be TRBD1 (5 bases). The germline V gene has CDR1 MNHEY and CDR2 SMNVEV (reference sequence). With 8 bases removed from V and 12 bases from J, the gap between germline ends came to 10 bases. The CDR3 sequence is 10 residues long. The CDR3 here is CASGGDQLFF. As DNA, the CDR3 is TGTGCCAGCGGCGGGGACCAACTGTTTTTT.

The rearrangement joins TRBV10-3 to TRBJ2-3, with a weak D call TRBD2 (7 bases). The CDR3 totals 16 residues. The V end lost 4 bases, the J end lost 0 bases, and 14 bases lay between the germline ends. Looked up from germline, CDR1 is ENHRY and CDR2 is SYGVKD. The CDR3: CAISGPGGASTDTQYF. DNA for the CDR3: TGTGCCATCAGTGGCCCGGGGGGCGCTAGCACAGATACGCAGTATTTT.

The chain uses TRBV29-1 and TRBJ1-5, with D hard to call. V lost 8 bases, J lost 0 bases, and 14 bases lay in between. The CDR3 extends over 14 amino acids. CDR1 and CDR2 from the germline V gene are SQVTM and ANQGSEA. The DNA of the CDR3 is TGCAGCTCCGGGAGTAGGTTTAGCAATCAGCCCCAGCATTTT. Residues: CSSGSRFSNQPQHF.

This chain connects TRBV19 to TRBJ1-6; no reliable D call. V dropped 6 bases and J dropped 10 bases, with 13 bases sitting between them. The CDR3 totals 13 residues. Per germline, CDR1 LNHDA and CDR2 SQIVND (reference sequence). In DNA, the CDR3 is TGTGCCAGTAGGGGTCCGCTCAGGTCACCCCTCCACTTT. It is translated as CASRGPLRSPLHF. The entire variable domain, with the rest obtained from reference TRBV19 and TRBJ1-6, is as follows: DGGITQSPKYLFRKEGQNVTLSCEQNLNHDAMYWYRQDPGQGLRLIYYSQIVNDFQKGDIAEGYSVSREKKESFPLTVTSAQKNPTAFYLCASRGPLRSPLHFGNGTRLTVT.

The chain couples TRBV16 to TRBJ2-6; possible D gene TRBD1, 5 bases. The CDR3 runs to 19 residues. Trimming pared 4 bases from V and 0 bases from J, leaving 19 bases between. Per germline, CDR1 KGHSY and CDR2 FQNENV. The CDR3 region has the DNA TGTGCCAGCAGCCCCCGAGTGGCAGGGTGGAACTCTGGGGCCAACGTCCTGACTTTC. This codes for CASSPRVAGWNSGANVLTF.

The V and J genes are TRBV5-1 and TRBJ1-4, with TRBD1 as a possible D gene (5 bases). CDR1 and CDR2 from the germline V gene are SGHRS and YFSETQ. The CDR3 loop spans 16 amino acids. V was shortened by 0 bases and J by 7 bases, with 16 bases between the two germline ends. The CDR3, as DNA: TGCGCCAGCAGCTTGGCCGCGGGGTCGGGGGGTGAAAAACTGTTTTTT. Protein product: CASSLAAGSGGEKLFF.